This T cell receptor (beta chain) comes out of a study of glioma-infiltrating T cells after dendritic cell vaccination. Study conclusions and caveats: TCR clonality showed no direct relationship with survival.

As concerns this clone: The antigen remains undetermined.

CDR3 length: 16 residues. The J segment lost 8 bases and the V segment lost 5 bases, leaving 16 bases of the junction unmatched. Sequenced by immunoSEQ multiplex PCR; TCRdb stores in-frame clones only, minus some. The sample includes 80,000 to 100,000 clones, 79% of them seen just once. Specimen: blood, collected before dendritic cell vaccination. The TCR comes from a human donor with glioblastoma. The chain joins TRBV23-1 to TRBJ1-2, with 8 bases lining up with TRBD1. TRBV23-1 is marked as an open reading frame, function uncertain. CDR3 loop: CASSETTGASRRGYTF. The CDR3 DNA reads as TGCGCCAGCAGTGAAACGACAGGGGCCAGTCGACGGGGCTACACCTTC.